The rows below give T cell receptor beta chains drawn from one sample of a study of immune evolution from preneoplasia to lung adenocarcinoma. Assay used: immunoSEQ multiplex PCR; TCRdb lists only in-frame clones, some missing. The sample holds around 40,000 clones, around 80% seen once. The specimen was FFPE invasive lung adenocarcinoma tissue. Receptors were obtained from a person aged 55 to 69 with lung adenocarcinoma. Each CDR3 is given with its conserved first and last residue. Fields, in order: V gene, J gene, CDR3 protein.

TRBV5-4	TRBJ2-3	CAAGRSHTDTQYF
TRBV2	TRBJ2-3	CASVVDGGSTDTQYF
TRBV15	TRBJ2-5	CATSSRGETQYF
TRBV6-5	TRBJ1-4	CASSYLLVGQLKLFF
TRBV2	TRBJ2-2	CASMGGRRLGTGELFF
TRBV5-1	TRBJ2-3	CASSFAGVGDTQYF
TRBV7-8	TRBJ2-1	CASSLVEPSTNEQFF
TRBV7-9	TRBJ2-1	CASSLAGAGAVNEQFF
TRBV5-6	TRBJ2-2	CASSLVGYSTGELFF
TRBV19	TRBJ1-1	CASSDPDRANTEAFF
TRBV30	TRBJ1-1	CGGATTEAFF
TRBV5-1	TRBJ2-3	CASTTTGEGTDTQYF
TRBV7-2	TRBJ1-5	CASSLKGSYYQPQHF
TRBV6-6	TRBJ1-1	CASSRQGAHTEAFF
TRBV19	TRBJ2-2	CASSISRSGTGELFF
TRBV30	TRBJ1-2	CAGATARGYTF
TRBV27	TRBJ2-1	CASSLIYNEQFF
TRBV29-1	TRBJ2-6	CSVPLGGSGANVLTF
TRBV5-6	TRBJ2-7	CASSHRYEQYF
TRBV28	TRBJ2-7	CASSFRGSRSYEQYF
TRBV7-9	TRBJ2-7	CASSNWDRVTEQYF
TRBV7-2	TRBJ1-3	CASRPFHETGNTIYF
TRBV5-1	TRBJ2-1	CASSTSGTNHNEQFF
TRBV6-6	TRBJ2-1	CASSTGLAGVYNEQFF
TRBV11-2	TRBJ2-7	CASTMTGSYEQYF
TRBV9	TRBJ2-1	CASSPLTGGSEQFF
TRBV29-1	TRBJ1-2	CSVEEDEGVYGYTF
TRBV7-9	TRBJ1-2	CASSLGGGQANYGYTF
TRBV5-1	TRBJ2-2	CASSRQVNTGELFF
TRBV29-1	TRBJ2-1	CSVAQVAGGSYNEQFF
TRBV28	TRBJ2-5	CASSLSGVPETQYF
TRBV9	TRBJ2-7	CASSTYSGGEEEQYF
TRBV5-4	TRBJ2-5	CASSLPGRETQYF
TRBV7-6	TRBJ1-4	CASSLGATNEKLFF
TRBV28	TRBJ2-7	CASSTGTSGYSYEQYF